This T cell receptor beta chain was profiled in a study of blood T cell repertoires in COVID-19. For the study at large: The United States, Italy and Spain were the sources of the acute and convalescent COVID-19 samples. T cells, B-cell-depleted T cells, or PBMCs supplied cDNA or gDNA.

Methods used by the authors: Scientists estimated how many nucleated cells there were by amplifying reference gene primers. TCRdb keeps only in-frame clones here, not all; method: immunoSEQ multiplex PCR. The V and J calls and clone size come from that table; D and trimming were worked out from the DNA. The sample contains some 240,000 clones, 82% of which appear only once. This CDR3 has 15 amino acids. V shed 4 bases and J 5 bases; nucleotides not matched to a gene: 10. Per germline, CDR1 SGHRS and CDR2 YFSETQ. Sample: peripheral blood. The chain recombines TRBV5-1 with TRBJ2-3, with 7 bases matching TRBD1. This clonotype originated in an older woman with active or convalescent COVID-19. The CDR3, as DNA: TGCGCCAGCAGCATCGGAGGCAGGGGGATAGATACGCAGTATTTT. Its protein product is CASSIGGRGIDTQYF.